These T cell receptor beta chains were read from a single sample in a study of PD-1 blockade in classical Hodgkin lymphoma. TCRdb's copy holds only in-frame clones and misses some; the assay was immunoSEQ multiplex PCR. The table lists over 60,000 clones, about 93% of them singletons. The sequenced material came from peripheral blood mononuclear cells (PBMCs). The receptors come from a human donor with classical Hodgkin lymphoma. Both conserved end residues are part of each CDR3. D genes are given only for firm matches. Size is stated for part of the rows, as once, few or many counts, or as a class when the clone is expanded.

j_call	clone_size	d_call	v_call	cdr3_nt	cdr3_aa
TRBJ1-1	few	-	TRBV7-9	TGTGCCAGCAGCCCACGACAGGATTCGAACACTGAAGCTTTCTTT	CASSPRQDSNTEAFF
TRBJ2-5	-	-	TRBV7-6	TGTGCCAGCAGCACACAGGTACAAGAGGCGACCCAGTACTTC	CASSTQVQEATQYF
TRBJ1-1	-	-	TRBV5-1	TGCGCCAGCAGCTTGGCCGCTACAGCCACTGAAGCTTTCTTT	CASSLAATATEAFF
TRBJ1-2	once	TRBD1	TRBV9	TGTGCCAGCAGCCCCATCGAGGGGGCTTTCTATGGCTACACCTTC	CASSPIEGAFYGYTF
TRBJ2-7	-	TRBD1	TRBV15	TGTGCCACCAGCAGAGCAGGGGGCAGGAGCTACGAGCAGTACTTC	CATSRAGGRSYEQYF
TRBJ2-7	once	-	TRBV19	TGTGCCAGTAGCGAGCCGGGCTACGAGCAGTACTTC	CASSEPGYEQYF
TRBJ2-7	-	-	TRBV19	TGTGCCAGTAGCCCAATGGGACAACACGAGCAGTACTTC	CASSPMGQHEQYF
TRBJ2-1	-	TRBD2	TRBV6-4	TGTGCCAGCAGTGACGAGTTCGGGACTAGCGGGAGGGCCCCCTACAATGAGCAGTTCTTC	CASSDEFGTSGRAPYNEQFF
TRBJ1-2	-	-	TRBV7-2	TGTGCCAGCAGCTTGGATTCGACGGATAACTATGGCTACACCTTC	CASSLDSTDNYGYTF
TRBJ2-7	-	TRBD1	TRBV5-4	TGTGCCAGCCAGCCTGGACAGGGGAGTACGTACGAGCAGTACTTC	CASQPGQGSTYEQYF
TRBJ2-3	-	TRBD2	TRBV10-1	TGCGCCAGCAGTGGAGCGGGGCTCACAGATACGCAGTATTTT	CASSGAGLTDTQYF
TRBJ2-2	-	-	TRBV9	TGTGCCAGCAGCGCCCCCCCTAGAGCCTCGACCACCGGGGAGCTGTTTTTT	CASSAPPRASTTGELFF
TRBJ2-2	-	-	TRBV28	TGTGCCATCAAAACAGGGTCCGGGGAGCTGTTTTTT	CAIKTGSGELFF
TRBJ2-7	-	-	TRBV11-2	TGTGCCAGCAGCTTAGTGAGGGGGAGTACCCACGAGCAGTACTTC	CASSLVRGSTHEQYF
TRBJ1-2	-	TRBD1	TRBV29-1	TGCAGCGTTGACACCTTTACAGGGGGCTCTGGCTACACCTTC	CSVDTFTGGSGYTF
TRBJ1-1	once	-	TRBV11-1	TGTGCCAGCAGTTCCCTCAGCAGGGGAGGCACTGAAGCTTTCTTT	CASSSLSRGGTEAFF
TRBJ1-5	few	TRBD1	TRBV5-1	TGCGCCAGCGCCCCCGGGACAGGGTACAATCAGCCCCAGCATTTT	CASAPGTGYNQPQHF
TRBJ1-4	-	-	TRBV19	TGTGCCAGTAGTATGGGCCGGGACCGATATAATGAAAAACTGTTTTTT	CASSMGRDRYNEKLFF
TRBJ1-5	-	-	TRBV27	TGTGCCAGCAGCTCTATAGGGTATAGCAATCAGCCCCAGCATTTT	CASSSIGYSNQPQHF
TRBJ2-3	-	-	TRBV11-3	TGTGCCAGCAGCTCTTCTAGACGTGATACGCAGTATTTT	CASSSSRRDTQYF
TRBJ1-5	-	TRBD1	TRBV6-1	TGTGCCAGCAGAGGACAGGACAATAGCAATCAGCCCCAGCATTTT	CASRGQDNSNQPQHF
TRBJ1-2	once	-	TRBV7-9	TGTGCCAGCAGCTTATCGACAGGTAGCTATGGCTACACCTTC	CASSLSTGSYGYTF
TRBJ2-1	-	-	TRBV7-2	TGTGCCAGCAGCTGGAGCTCCTACAATGAGCAGTTCTTC	CASSWSSYNEQFF
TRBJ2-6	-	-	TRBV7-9	TGTGCCAGCAGCTTTCCAGGGGTACCTGGGGCCAACGTCCTGACTTTC	CASSFPGVPGANVLTF
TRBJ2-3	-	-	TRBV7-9	TGTGCCAGCAGCTCCGACCCAGGGCCGAAAGATACGCAGTATTTT	CASSSDPGPKDTQYF
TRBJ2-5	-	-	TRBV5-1	TGCGCCAGCAGCTTGGGCAGGGCAGAAGAGACCCAGTACTTC	CASSLGRAEETQYF
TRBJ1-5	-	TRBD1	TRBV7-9	TGTGCCAGCAGCTTAAACCCTACGACAGGGGGTGGCAATCAGCCCCAGCATTTT	CASSLNPTTGGGNQPQHF
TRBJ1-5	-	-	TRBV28	TGTGCCAGCAGTTGGCCCCAGGGCCAGCATTTT	CASSWPQGQHF
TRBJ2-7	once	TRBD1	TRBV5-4	TGTGCCAGCAGCTTCCCGGGACAGGGCTACGAGCAGTACTTC	CASSFPGQGYEQYF
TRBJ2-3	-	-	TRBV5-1	TGCGCCAGCAGCCTCGGGACCTCAAAAGGCACAGATACGCAGTATTTT	CASSLGTSKGTDTQYF
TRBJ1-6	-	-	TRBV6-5	TGTGCCAGCAGTTTCAAATCACAGCCTAAGAATTCACCCCTCCACTTT	CASSFKSQPKNSPLHF
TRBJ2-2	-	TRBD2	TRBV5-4	TGTGCCAGCAGCCCTGGAGGCGGGAGCGGCACCGGGGAGCTGTTTTTT	CASSPGGGSGTGELFF
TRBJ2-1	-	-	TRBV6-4	TGTGCCAGCAGTGACTCAAGTAACAATGAGCAGTTCTTC	CASSDSSNNEQFF
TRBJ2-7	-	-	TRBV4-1	TGCGCCAGCAGCCAAGGAGCCTGGAGCTCCTACGAGCAGTACTTC	CASSQGAWSSYEQYF
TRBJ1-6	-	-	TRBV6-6	TGTGCCAGCAGTCATCGTACAGGGCACGATTCACCCCTCCACTTT	CASSHRTGHDSPLHF
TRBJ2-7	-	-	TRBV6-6	TGTGCCAGCAGTTACCCCGGGAGCGGAGCAGACTACGAGCAGTACTTC	CASSYPGSGADYEQYF
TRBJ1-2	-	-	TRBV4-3	TGCGCCAGCAGCCAAGATCAGGGGATGAGGGGCTACACCTTC	CASSQDQGMRGYTF
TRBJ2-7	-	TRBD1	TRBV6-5	TGTGCCAGCAGCCGACGGGACAGGCAGAACGAGCAGTACTTC	CASSRRDRQNEQYF
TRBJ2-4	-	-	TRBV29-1	TGCAGCGTTGAAATGGGAGGACTAGCCAAAAACATTCAGTACTTC	CSVEMGGLAKNIQYF
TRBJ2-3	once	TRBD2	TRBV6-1	TGTGCCAGCAGTAGACTAGCGGCTAGCACAGATACGCAGTATTTT	CASSRLAASTDTQYF
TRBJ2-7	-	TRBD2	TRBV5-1	TGCGCCAGCAGCTTGGGACTAGCGGATACTATATCCTACGAGCAGTACTTC	CASSLGLADTISYEQYF
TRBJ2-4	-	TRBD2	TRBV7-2	TGTGCCAGCAGCCCTGGGGGGGGATTAGCCAAAAACATTCAGTACTTC	CASSPGGGLAKNIQYF
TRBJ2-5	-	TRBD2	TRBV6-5	TGTGCCAGCAGTTACGCGGGGGGCCCCGAAACCCAGTACTTC	CASSYAGGPETQYF
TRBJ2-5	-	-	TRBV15	TGTGCCACCAGTCTCCCGGGGGAGACCCAGTACTTC	CATSLPGETQYF
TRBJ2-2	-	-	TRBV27	TGTGCCAGCAGTCTCAGGACCCCAAGGAACACCGGGGAGCTGTTTTTT	CASSLRTPRNTGELFF
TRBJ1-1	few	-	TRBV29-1	TGCAGCGCCCAGACAGCGAACACTGAAGCTTTCTTT	CSAQTANTEAFF
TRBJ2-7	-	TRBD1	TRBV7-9	TGTGCCAGCAGCTTAGATCCAGGGGGCTACGAGCAGTACTTC	CASSLDPGGYEQYF
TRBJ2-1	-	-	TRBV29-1	TGCAGCGTTTCACAGATCCTTGCCAACAATGAGCAGTTCTTC	CSVSQILANNEQFF